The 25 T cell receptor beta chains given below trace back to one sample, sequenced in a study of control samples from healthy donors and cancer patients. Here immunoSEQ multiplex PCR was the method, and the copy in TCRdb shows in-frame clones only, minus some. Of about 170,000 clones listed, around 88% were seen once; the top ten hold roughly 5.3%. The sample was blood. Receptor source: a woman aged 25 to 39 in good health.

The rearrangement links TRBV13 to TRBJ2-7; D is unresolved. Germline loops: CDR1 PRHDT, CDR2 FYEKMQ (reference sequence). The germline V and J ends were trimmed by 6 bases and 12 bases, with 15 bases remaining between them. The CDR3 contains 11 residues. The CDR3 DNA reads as TGTGCCAGCAGTCCGGAGCCAGAAATGTACGTC. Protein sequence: CASSPEPEMYV.

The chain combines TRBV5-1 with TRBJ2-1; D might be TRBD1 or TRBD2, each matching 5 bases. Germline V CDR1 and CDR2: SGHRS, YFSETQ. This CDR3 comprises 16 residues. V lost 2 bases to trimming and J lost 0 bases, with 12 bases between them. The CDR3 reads CASSFGASSSYNEQFF. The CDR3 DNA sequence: TGCGCCAGCAGCTTTGGGGCTAGCAGCTCCTACAATGAGCAGTTCTTC.

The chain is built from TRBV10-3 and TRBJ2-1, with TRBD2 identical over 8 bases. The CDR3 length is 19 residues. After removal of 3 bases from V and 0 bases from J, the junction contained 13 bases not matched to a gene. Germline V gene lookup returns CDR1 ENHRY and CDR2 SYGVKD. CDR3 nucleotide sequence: TGTGCCATCAGTGAAACCCCGAAGCGGGGGCCCGACTCCTACAATGAGCAGTTCTTC. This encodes CAISETPKRGPDSYNEQFF.

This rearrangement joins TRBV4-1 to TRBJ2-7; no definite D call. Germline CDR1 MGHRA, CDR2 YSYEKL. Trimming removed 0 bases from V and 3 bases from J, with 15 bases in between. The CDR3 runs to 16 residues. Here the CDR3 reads CASSQDGKTSFYEQYF. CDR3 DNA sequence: TGCGCCAGCAGCCAAGATGGAAAGACATCCTTCTACGAGCAGTACTTC.

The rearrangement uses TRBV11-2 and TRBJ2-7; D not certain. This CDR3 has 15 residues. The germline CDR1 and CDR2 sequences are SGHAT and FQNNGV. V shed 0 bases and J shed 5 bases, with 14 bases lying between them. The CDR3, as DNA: TGTGCCAGCAGCTTAGAGGCGGCTGAAAACCACGAGCAGTACTTC. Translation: CASSLEAAENHEQYF.

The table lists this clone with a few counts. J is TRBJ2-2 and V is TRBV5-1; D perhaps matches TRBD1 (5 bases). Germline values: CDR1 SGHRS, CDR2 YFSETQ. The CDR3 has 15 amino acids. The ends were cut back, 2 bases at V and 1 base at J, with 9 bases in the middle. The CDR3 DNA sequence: TGCGCCAGCAGCTTAAGCCAGGGGAACACCGGGGAGCTGTTTTTT. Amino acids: CASSLSQGNTGELFF.

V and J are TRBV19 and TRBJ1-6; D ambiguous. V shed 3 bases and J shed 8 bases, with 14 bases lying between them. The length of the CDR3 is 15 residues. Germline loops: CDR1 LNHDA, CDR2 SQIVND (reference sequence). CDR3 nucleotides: TGTGCCAGTAGTATGGAGTGGGGTTCCGATTCACCCCTCCACTTT. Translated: CASSMEWGSDSPLHF.

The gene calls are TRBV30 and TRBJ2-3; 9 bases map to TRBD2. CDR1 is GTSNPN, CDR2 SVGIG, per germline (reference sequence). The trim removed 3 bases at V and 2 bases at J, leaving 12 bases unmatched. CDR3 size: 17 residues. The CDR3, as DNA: TGTGCCTGGAGCCTCCCATTAGGACTAGCGTCCACAGATACGCAGTATTTT. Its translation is CAWSLPLGLASTDTQYF. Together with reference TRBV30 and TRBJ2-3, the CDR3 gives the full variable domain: SQTIHQWPATLVQPVGSPLSLECTVEGTSNPNLYWYRQAAGRGLQLLFYSVGIGQISSEVPQNLSASRPQDRQFILSSKKLLLSDSGFYLCAWSLPLGLASTDTQYFGPGTRLTVL.

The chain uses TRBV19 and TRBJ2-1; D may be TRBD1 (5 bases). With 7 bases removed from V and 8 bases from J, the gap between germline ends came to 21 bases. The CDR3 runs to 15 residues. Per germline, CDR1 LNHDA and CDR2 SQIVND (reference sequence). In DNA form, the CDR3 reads TGTGCCAGTACTTTCGACAGTTTACGGCCCCATGAGCAGTTCTTC. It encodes CASTFDSLRPHEQFF. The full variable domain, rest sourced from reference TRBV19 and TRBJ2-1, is DGGITQSPKYLFRKEGQNVTLSCEQNLNHDAMYWYRQDPGQGLRLIYYSQIVNDFQKGDIAEGYSVSREKKESFPLTVTSAQKNPTAFYLCASTFDSLRPHEQFFGPGTRLTVL.

CDR3 sequence: CASSLRSGPRTDTQYF. As DNA, the CDR3 is TGTGCCAGCAGCTTACGGTCGGGGCCTCGCACAGATACGCAGTATTTT. The J gene is TRBJ2-3, the V gene TRBV7-2, with D possibly being TRBD1 or TRBD2 (5 bases each). The CDR3 contains 16 residues. Trimming removed 2 bases at V and 1 base at J, with 13 bases between. Looked up from germline, CDR1 is SGHTA and CDR2 is FQGNSA.

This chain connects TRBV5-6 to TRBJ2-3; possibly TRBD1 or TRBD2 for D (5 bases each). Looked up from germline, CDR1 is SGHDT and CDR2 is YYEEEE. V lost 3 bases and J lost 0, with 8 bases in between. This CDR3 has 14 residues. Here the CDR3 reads CASSWDPSTDTQYF. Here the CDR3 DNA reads TGTGCCAGCAGCTGGGACCCTAGCACAGATACGCAGTATTTT.

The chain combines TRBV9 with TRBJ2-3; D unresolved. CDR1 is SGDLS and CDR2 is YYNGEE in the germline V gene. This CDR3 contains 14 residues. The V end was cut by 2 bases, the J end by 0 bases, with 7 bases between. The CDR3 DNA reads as TGTGCCAGCAGCGTTCTGGCTAGCACAGATACGCAGTATTTT. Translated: CASSVLASTDTQYF.

CDR3 region: CASSIGTGDNYGYTF. The CDR3 bases are TGTGCCAGCAGCATTGGGACAGGGGACAACTATGGCTACACCTTC. The V and J genes are TRBV7-2 and TRBJ1-2; 10 bases are shared with TRBD1. The germline V gene has CDR1 SGHTA and CDR2 FQGNSA. This CDR3 is built from 15 residues. After removal of 5 bases from V and 2 bases from J, the junction contained 5 bases not matched to a gene.

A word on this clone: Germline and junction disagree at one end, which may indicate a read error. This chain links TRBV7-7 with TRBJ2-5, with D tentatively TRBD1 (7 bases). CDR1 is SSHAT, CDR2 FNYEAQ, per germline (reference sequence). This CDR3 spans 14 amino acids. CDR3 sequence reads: CASSPGGFVETQYF. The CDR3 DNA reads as TGTGCTAGCAGCCCAGGGGGGTTTGTGGAGACCCAGTACTTC.

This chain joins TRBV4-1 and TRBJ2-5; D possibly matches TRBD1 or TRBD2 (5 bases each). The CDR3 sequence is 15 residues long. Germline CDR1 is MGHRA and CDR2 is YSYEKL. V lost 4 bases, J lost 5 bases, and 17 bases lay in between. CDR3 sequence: CASSPNRVGAETQYF. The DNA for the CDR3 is TGCGCCAGCAGCCCTAACCGAGTCGGGGCTGAGACCCAGTACTTC.

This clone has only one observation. The CDR3 coding sequence is TGTGCCAGCAGCCCTCCCGGGCCCTACTCTGGAAACACCATATATTTT. Protein: CASSPPGPYSGNTIYF. The rearrangement joins TRBV5-6 to TRBJ1-3; D gene unclear. The germline V and J ends were trimmed by 4 bases and 0 bases, with 14 bases remaining between them. Looked up from germline, CDR1 is SGHDT and CDR2 is YYEEEE. This CDR3 has 16 residues.

The CDR3 is CASSRESYGYTF. In DNA form, the CDR3 reads TGTGCCAGCAGTCGGGAATCTTATGGCTACACCTTC. This chain connects TRBV28 to TRBJ1-2; D gene unclear. Germline CDR1 and CDR2: MDHEN and SYDVKM. This CDR3 comprises 12 residues. The V end lost 5 bases, the J end lost 5 bases, and 9 bases lay between the germline ends.

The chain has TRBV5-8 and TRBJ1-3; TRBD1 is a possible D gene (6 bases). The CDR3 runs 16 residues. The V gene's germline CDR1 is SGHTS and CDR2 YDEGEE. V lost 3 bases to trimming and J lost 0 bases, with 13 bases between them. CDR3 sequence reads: CASSSYSGDSGNTIYF. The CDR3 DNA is TGTGCCAGCAGCTCCTACTCAGGGGACTCTGGAAACACCATATATTTT.

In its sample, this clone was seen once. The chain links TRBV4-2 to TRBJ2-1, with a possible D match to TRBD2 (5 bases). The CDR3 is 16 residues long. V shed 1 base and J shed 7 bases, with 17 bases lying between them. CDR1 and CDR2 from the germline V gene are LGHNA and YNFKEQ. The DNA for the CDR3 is TGTGCCAGCAGCCAAGGTGATTCGGAGGTACCAAATGAGCAGTTCTTC. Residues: CASSQGDSEVPNEQFF.

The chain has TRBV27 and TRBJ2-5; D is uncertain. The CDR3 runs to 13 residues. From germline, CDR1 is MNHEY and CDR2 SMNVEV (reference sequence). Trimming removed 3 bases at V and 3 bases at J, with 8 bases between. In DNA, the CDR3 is TGTGCCAGCAGTTTCTTGGGGAAAGAGACCCAGTACTTC. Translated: CASSFLGKETQYF.

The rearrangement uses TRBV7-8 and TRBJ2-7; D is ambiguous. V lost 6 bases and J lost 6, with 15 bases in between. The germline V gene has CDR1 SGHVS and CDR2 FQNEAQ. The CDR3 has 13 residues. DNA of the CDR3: TGTGCCAGCAGGGAAGAGCCCTCCGCCGAGCAGTACTTC. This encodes CASREEPSAEQYF.

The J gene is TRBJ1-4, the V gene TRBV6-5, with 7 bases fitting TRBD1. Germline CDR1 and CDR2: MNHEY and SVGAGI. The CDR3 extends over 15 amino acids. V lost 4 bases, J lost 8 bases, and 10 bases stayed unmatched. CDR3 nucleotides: TGTGCCAGCAGTTTTGGACAGGAGACGGGCGAAAAACTGTTTTTT. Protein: CASSFGQETGEKLFF.

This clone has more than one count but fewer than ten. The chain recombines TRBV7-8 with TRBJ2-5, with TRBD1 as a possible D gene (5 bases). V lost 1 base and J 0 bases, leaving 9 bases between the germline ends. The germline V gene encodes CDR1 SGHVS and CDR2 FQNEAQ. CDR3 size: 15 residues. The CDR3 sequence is CASSLGTLDQETQYF. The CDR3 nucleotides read TGTGCCAGCAGCTTAGGGACATTAGACCAAGAGACCCAGTACTTC.

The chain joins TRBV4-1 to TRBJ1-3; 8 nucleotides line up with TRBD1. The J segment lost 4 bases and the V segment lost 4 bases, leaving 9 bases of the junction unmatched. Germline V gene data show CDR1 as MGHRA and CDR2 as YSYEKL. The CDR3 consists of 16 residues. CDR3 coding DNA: TGCGCCAGCAGCCGAGAACGGACAGGGAACGGAAACACCATATATTTT. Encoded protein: CASSRERTGNGNTIYF.

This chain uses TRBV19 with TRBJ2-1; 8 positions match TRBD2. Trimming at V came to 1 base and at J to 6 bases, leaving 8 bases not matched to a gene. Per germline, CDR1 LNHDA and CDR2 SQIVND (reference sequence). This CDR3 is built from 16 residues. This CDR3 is CASSIVGREVGNEQFF. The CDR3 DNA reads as TGTGCCAGTAGTATAGTTGGGCGGGAGGTGGGCAATGAGCAGTTCTTC.